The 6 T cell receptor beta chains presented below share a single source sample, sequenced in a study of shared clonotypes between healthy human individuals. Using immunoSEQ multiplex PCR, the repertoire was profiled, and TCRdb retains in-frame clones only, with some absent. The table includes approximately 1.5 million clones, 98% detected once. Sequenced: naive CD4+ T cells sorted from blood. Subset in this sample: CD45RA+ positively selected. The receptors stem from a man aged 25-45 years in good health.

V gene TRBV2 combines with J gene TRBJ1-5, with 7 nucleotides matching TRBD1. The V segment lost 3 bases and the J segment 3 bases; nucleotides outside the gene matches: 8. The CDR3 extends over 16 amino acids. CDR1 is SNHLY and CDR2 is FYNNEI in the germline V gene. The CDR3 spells CASSEQKGQSNQPQHF. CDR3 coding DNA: TGTGCCAGCAGTGAGCAAAAGGGACAGTCCAATCAGCCCCAGCATTTT.

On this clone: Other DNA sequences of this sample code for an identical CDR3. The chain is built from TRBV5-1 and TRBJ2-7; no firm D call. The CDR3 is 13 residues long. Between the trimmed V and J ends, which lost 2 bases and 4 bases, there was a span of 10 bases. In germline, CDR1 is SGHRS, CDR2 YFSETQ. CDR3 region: CASSFGSPYEQYF. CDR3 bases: TGCGCCAGCAGCTTTGGCTCCCCTTACGAGCAGTACTTC.

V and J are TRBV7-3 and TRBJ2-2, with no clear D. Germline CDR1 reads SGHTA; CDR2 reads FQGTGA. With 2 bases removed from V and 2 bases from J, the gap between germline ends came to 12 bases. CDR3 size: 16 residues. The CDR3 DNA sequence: TGTGCCAGCAGCTTAGGGGTTCTAGGCAACACCGGGGAGCTGTTTTTT. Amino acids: CASSLGVLGNTGELFF.

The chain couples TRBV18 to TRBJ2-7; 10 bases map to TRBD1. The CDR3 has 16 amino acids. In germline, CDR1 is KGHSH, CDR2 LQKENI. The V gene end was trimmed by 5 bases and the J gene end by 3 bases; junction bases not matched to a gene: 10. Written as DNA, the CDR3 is TGTGCCAGCTCAAGGCGGGCTGACAGGGGGCGCTACGAGCAGTACTTC. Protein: CASSRRADRGRYEQYF.

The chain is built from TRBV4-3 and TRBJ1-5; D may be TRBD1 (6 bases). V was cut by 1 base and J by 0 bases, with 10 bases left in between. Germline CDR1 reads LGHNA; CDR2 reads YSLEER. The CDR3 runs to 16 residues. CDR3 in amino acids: CASSQGTVGSNQPQHF. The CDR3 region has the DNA TGCGCCAGCAGCCAAGGGACAGTCGGTAGCAATCAGCCCCAGCATTTT.

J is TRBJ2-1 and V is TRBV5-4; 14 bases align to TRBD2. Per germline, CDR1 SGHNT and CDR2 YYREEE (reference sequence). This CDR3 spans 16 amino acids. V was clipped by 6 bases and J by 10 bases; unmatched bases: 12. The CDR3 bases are TGTGCCAGCATACCTTGGGGACTAGCGGGAGTGAGGGAGCAGTTCTTC. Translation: CASIPWGLAGVREQFF. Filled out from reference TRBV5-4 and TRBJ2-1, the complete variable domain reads ETGVTQSPTHLIKTRGQQVTLRCSSQSGHNTVSWYQQALGQGPQFIFQYYREEENGRGNFPPRFSGLQFPNYSSELNVNALELDDSALYLCASIPWGLAGVREQFFGPGTRLTVL.